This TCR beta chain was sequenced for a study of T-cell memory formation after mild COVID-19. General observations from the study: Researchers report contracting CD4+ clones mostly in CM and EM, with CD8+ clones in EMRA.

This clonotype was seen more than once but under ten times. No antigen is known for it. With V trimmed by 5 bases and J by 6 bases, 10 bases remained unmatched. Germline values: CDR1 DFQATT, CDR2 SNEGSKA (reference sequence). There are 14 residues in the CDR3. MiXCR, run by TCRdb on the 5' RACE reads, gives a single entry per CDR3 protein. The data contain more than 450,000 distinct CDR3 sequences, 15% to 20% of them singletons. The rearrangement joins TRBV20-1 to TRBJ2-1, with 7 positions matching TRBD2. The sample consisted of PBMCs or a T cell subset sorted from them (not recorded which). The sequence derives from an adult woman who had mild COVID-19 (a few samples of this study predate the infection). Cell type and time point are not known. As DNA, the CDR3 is TGCAGTGCTGGGGGACTACCCTCGGGCAATGAGCAGTTCTTC. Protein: CSAGGLPSGNEQFF.